These 11 T cell receptor beta chains came from one sample sequenced in a study of T cells after yellow fever vaccination (dated by TCRdb to about 2019). Libraries came from 5' RACE. Sequenced using an Illumina NovaSeq 6000. Through fastp at Q25 and MiXCR, TCRdb rebuilt clones from the public reads, retaining in-frame beta chains. CDR3 protein sequences are deduplicated, and each keeps its most common genes and DNA. The sample table shows some 150,000 distinct CDR3 sequences, and approximately 10% are seen once. The top ten clones comprise 35% to 40% of the sample. The meaning of the sample's treatment or condition label: live attenuated yellow fever vaccine strain. The source material was CD8+ T cells sorted from PBMCs, sampled 45 days after the yellow fever booster vaccination. These receptors originate from a man aged 18 to 30 who received the YFV17D yellow fever vaccine.

V gene TRBV28 combines with J gene TRBJ2-5; perhaps TRBD1 as D (6 bases). The CDR3 has 14 amino acids. Germline CDR1 and CDR2: MDHEN and SYDVKM. The V and J ends lost 3 bases and 1 base respectively, with 9 bases between them. The CDR3 bases are TGTGCCAGCAGTTTGGAACAGGGCCAAGAGACCCAGTACTTC. Its protein is CASSLEQGQETQYF.

The chain couples TRBV6-4 to TRBJ2-7; D not certain. Trimming stripped 10 bases from V and 0 bases from J, with 16 bases between. CDR1 and CDR2 from the germline V gene are MRHNA and SNTAGT. CDR3 length: 14 amino acids. For the CDR3, the DNA is TGTGCCACCAATTCTCCCTTACTCTCCTACGAGCAGTACTTC. It encodes CATNSPLLSYEQYF.

The rearrangement uses TRBV28 and TRBJ2-7; TRBD1 aligns across 8 bases. The CDR3 totals 14 residues. Germline V gene lookup returns CDR1 MDHEN and CDR2 SYDVKM. After removal of 7 bases from V and 0 bases from J, the junction contained 5 bases not matched to a gene. CDR3 amino acids: CASTRTGSSYEQYV. In DNA form, the CDR3 reads TGTGCCAGCACCCGGACAGGGAGCTCCTACGAGCAGTACGTC.

This clonotype was seen more than once but under ten times. This chain uses TRBV6-2 or TRBV6-3 with TRBJ2-1; maybe TRBD2 (6 bases). V lost 0 bases to trimming and J lost 6 bases, with 15 bases between them. Germline V gene data show CDR1 as MNHEY and CDR2 as SVGEGT. The CDR3 loop spans 16 amino acids. Here the CDR3 reads CASSYSSQGGLNEQFF. In DNA, the CDR3 is TGTGCCAGCAGTTACTCGAGCCAGGGAGGACTCAATGAGCAGTTCTTC.

A few counts support this clonotype. The chain employs TRBV6-5 and TRBJ2-3, with D perhaps TRBD1 (5 bases). Germline-derived CDR1 and CDR2 are MNHEY and SVGAGI. The V and J ends lost 2 bases and 0 bases respectively, with 9 bases between them. CDR3 length equals 15 residues. CDR3 region: CASSYGAGSTDTQYF. CDR3 bases: TGTGCCAGCAGTTACGGGGCAGGGAGCACAGATACGCAGTATTTT.

This clonotype was counted between two and nine times. The chain couples TRBV4-2 to TRBJ1-6; 9 nucleotides line up with TRBD1. The germline V gene encodes CDR1 LGHNA and CDR2 YNFKEQ. This CDR3 is built from 16 residues. Trimming at V came to 1 base and at J to 10 bases, leaving 8 bases not matched to a gene. The CDR3 is CASSQGYGTGKSPLHF. The DNA of the CDR3 is TGTGCCAGCAGCCAAGGCTACGGGACAGGGAAATCACCCCTCCACTTT.

This clonotype was detected a few times. The chain combines TRBV7-9 with TRBJ2-7, with D perhaps TRBD1 (7 bases). Germline values: CDR1 SEHNR, CDR2 FQNEAQ (reference sequence). V lost 5 bases to trimming and J lost 1 base, with 12 bases between them. The CDR3 loop spans 14 amino acids. The CDR3 region has the DNA TGTGCCAGCAGCGCACAGGGGAGGTCCTACGAGCAGTACGTC. Its translation: CASSAQGRSYEQYV.

The chain joins TRBV4-1 to TRBJ2-6, with D possibly being TRBD1 (6 bases). Trimming left V 6 bases short and J 7 bases short, with 16 bases between. This CDR3 region has 15 residues. Germline values: CDR1 MGHRA, CDR2 YSYEKL. CDR3 in DNA: TGCGCCAGCAGGGAAGGAGACGGGACAGCCAACGTCCTGACTTTC. It yields the protein CASREGDGTANVLTF.

The sample holds a few counts of this clonotype. The gene calls are TRBV29-1 and TRBJ2-7; D perhaps matches TRBD2 (6 bases). In germline, CDR1 is SQVTM, CDR2 ANQGSEA. The CDR3 totals 12 residues. Trimming stripped 7 bases from V and 1 base from J, with 11 bases between. The CDR3 DNA sequence: TGCAGCGGTTTGACTAGTTCCTACGAGCAGTACTTC. It yields the protein CSGLTSSYEQYF.

This chain joins TRBV12-3 or TRBV12-4 and TRBJ2-5; 7 nucleotides align to TRBD2. The CDR3 is 14 amino acids. Trimming removed 2 bases from V and 5 bases from J; junction bases left unmatched: 5. CDR3 DNA: TGTGCCAGCAGTTTACGGGGGGATTGGGAGACCCAGTACTTC. Encoded protein: CASSLRGDWETQYF.

This clonotype was recorded many times. The rearrangement uses TRBV4-1 and TRBJ2-6, with D possibly called TRBD1 or TRBD2 (6 bases each). The CDR3 loop spans 15 amino acids. Germline values: CDR1 MGHRA, CDR2 YSYEKL. Trimming took 4 bases from V and 4 from J, leaving 11 bases between them. Written as DNA, the CDR3 is TGCGCCAGCAGCCCAAGGGGGGCCGGGGCCAACGTCCTGACTTTC. Its protein is CASSPRGAGANVLTF.